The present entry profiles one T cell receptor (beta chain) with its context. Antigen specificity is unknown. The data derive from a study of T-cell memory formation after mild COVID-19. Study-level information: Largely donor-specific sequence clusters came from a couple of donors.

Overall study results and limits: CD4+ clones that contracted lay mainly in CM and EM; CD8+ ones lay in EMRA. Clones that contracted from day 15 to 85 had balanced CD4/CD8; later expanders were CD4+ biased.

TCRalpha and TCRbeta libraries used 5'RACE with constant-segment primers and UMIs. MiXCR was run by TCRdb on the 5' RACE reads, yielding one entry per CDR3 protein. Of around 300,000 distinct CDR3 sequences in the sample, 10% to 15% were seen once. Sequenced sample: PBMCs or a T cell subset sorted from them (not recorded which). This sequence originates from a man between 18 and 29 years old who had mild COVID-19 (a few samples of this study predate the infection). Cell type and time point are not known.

Here the CDR3 reads CASSFDRAYNEQFF. CDR3 sequence (DNA): TGTGCCAGCAGTTTTGACAGGGCCTACAATGAGCAGTTCTTC. The chain links TRBV27 to TRBJ2-1, with TRBD1 identical over 7 bases. V lost 3 bases, J lost 2 bases, and 1 base stayed unmatched. The germline CDR1 and CDR2 sequences are MNHEY and SMNVEV (reference sequence). This CDR3 is 14 amino acids long.